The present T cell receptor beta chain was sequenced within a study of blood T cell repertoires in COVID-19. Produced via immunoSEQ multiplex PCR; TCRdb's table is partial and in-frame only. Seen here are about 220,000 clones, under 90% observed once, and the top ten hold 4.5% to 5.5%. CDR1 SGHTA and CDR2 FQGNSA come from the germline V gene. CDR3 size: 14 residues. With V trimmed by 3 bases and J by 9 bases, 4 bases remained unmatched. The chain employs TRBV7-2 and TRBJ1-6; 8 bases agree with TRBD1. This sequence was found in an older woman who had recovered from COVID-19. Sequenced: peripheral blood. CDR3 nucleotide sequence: TGTGCCAGCAGCTTGACAGGGGTGGGTTCACCCCTCCACTTT. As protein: CASSLTGVGSPLHF.